This T cell receptor beta chain is drawn from a study of regulatory T cells in long-lasting Graves disease. For the study at large: A definition of persistent Graves' disease required over 5 years of antithyroid drugs plus positive TSH receptor antibodies. Study-wide points: TCR diversity was lower in persistent Graves' patients (versus newly diagnosed ones). More public clonotypes were shared by persistent patients (about 3,000) than by new patients (approximately 1,000). With a small sample size, accuracy may have been reduced.

V lost 8 bases to trimming and J lost 9 bases; unmatched junction nucleotides: 11. The CDR3 spans 15 residues. This clonotype came up many times. The target antigen is unknown. Time point noted: persistent/refractory GD, antithyroid drugs over 5 years with positive TRAb. With RNA extracted from PBMCs as input, the TCR library was made. Libraries of TCR beta came from iRepertoire HTBI primers plus Arm-PCR of CDR3 regions. TCRdb re-analysed the multiplex PCR reads in MiXCR, keeping a single row per CDR3 protein. Seen here are about 470,000 distinct CDR3 sequences, 20% to 25% observed once, and the top ten hold approximately 8%.

The gene calls are TRBV12-3 or TRBV12-4 and TRBJ1-6; 9 positions agree with TRBD1. The sample in question was peripheral blood mononuclear cells (PBMCs), obtained when the disease was refractory, from a patient treated with antithyroid drugs. The TCR was taken from a female donor with Graves disease. The CDR3 DNA follows: TGTGCCAGCGGCGAACAGGGGGCCGTGGGTTCACCCCTCCACTTT. This translates into CASGEQGAVGSPLHF.